This TCR beta chain was documented in a study of blood T cell repertoires in COVID-19. Overall study: Spain, Italy and the United States supplied samples that represented acute and convalescent COVID-19.

The CDR3 runs to 15 residues. V gave up 5 bases and J gave up 5 bases; unmatched junction bases: 9. Germline V gives CDR1 SGHTA, CDR2 FQGNSA. This table comes from immunoSEQ multiplex PCR, and its TCRdb copy is limited to in-frame clones, with some not included. The data show under 90,000 clones, around 86% seen once. The sequencing sample was made of peripheral blood. This receptor was obtained from a woman at least 80 years old with active or convalescent COVID-19. The chain is built from TRBV7-2 and TRBJ2-5; 9 bases are a match to TRBD2. The CDR3 bases are TGTGCCAGCAGCCGCGGGGGGGCAGAGAGGGAGACCCAGTACTTC. Translation gives CASSRGGAERETQYF. The variable domain in full, with the rest retrieved from reference TRBV7-2 and TRBJ2-5, is GAGVSQSPSNKVTEKGKDVELRCDPISGHTALYWYRQSLGQGLEFLIYFQGNSAPDKSGLPSDRFSAERTGGSVSTLTIQRTQQEDSAVYLCASSRGGAERETQYFGPGTRLLVL.